This record looks at one T cell receptor (beta chain) sequence and its context. Its target is not known. Germline is not matched at one junction end, which may reflect a read error. The CDR3 has 12 amino acids. The V gene's germline CDR1 is MDHEN and CDR2 SYDVKM. The source of the sample is a study of a mutant IDH1 vaccine in newly diagnosed glioma. The time point: week 47, end of study. Mutant IDH1 20-mer peptide, at 300 ug, made up each vaccine dose, with topical imiquimod. The donors' diagnosis was new WHO grade 3 or 4 astrocytoma that was IDH1-mutant and ATRX-lost. Assay: immunoSEQ multiplex PCR; the TCRdb copy retains only in-frame clones and omits some. Among around 60,000 clones, under 85% were seen once, and the ten largest hold 3.8%.

This receptor was obtained from a man aged 30 to 45 with glioma. Source: PBMCs, taken from a glioma patient whose treatment included an IDH1 peptide vaccine. V and J are TRBV28 and TRBJ2-7; the D gene is possibly TRBD2 (6 bases). The CDR3 region is CASSLYRRGGDF. CDR3 in DNA: TGTGCCAGCAGTTTATATCGGCGGGGAGGCGACTTC.